This T cell receptor (beta chain) appears in the sequencing data of a study of memory CD4+ T cells and cytomegalovirus serostatus. Sequencing used immunoSEQ multiplex PCR; TCRdb keeps in-frame clones, though not all of them. The table has some 48,000 clones, about 77% seen once. This clone was observed once. Single viable CD3+CD4+CD8-CD45RO+ cells were sorted as the memory CD4+ T cells. The length of the CDR3 is 14 residues. Germline values: CDR1 LNHDA, CDR2 SQIVND (reference sequence). Between the trimmed V and J ends, which lost 7 bases and 0 bases, there was a span of 13 bases. The sequenced material came from memory CD4+ T cells from blood. This TCR came from an adult in good health and CMV-seronegative. V gene TRBV19 combines with J gene TRBJ2-7; either TRBD1 or TRBD2 may supply D (5 bases each). The CDR3 nucleotides are TGTGCCAGTAACACCCGGGACGGCTCCTACGAGCAGTACTTC. It codes for CASNTRDGSYEQYF.